The source of this TCR beta chain is a study of cytomegalovirus exposure and HLA in healthy donors. Across the whole study: Drawn from HLA-typed donors, tens of millions of unique TCRs were held in an early data release.

The primer mix had 60 Vbeta and 13 Jbeta primers. The method was immunoSEQ multiplex PCR; TCRdb's version includes in-frame clones alone and lacks a portion of them. This sample has approximately 140,000 clones; roughly 76% occur once, and the top ten carry around 15%. General study results and limits: In a later analysis, HLA-associated beta chains showed higher expansion and lower generation probabilities than comparable chains. Earlier analysis looked at TCR beta V segments, and most were productive about 90% or about 30% of the time.

The ends were cut back, 4 bases at V and 6 bases at J, with 9 bases in the middle. CDR1 ENHRY and CDR2 SYGVKD come from the germline V gene. The CDR3 sequence is 12 residues long. Comments on this clone: Its target is not known.

The V gene is TRBV10-3, the J gene TRBJ1-2, with no clear D. Sequenced: PBMCs. This clonotype originated in a human donor in good health. For the CDR3, the DNA is TGTGCCATCAGTGGGGGAGGGAATGGCTACACCTTC. Translated, it gives CAISGGGNGYTF.